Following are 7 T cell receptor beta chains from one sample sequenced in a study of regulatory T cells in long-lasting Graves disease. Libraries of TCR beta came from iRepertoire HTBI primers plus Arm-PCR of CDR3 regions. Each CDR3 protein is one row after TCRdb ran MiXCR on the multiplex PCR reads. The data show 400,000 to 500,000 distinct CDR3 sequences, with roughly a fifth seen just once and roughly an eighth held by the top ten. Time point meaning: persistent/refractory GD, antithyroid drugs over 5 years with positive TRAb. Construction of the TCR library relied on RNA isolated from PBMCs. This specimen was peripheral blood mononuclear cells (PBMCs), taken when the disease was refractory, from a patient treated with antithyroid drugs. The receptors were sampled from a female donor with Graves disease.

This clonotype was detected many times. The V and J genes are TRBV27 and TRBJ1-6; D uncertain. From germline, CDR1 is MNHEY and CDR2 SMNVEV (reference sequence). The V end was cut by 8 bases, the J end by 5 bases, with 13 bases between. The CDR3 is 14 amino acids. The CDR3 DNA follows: TGTGCCAGCTCCGACGCGGGGAATAATTCACCCCTCCACTTT. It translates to CASSDAGNNSPLHF.

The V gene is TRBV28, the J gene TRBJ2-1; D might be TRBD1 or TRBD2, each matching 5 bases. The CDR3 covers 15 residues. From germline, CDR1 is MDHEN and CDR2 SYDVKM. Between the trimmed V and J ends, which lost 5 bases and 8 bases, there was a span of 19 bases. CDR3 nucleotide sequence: TGTGCCAGCAGTGCCCCCTGGGCCCTGGGACATGAGCAGTTCTTC. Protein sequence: CASSAPWALGHEQFF.

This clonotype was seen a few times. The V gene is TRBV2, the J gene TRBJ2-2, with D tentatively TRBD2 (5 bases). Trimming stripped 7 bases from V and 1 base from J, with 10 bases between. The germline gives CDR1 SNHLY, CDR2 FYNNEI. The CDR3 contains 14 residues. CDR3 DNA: TGTGCCAGCAAAGAGCGGCAGAACACCGGGGAGCTGTTTTTT. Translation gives CASKERQNTGELFF.

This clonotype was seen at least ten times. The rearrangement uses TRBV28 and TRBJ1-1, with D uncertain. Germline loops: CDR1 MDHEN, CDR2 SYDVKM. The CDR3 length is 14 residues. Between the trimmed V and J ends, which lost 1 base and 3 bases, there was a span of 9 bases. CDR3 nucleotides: TGTGCCAGCAGTTTATATGGGGTCCACACTGAAGCTTTCTTT. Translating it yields CASSLYGVHTEAFF.

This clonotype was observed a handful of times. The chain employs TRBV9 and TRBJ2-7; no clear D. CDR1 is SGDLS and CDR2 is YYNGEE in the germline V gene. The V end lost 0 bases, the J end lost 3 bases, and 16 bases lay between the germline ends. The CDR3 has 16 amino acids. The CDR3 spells CASSVAPAPSHYEQYF. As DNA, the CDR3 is TGTGCCAGCAGCGTAGCTCCTGCCCCAAGCCACTACGAGCAGTACTTC.

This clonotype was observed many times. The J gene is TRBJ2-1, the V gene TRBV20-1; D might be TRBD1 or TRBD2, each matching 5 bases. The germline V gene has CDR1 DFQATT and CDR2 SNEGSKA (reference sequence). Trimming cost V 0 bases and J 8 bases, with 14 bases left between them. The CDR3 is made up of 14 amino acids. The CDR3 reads CSAREGREMDEQFF. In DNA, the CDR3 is TGCAGTGCTAGAGAGGGCAGGGAGATGGATGAGCAGTTCTTC.

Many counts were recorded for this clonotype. For the CDR3, the DNA is TGTGCCAGCAGTTCAGGGAATTCACCCCTCCACTTT. Translated: CASSSGNSPLHF. The rearrangement uses TRBV2 and TRBJ1-6; D may be TRBD1 (5 bases). V lost 5 bases and J 7 bases, leaving 6 bases between the germline ends. Looked up from germline, CDR1 is SNHLY and CDR2 is FYNNEI. The CDR3 is 12 amino acids.